The 18 T cell receptor beta chains presented below share a single source sample, sequenced in a study of control samples from healthy donors and cancer patients (TCRdb year 2020). The library was built by means of the immunoSEQ multiplex PCR assay. As stored in TCRdb, this immuneACCESS dataset retains in-frame rearrangements with V and J assigned. A fraction of the clones does not appear; measured against another copy, unresolved V genes explain less than half of the discrepancy, and the remainder lacks a known reason. Within this sample are more than 100,000 clones, with around nine tenths of them counted one time only. In total, the top ten clones hold around 6.9% of the sample. Sequenced: PBMCs. The receptors originated from a man aged 50-60 years with head and neck cancer.

For the CDR3, the DNA is TGTGCCAGCAGTACAGGGGGGACTGAAGCTTTCTTT. Translating gives CASSTGGTEAFF. The rearrangement joins TRBV6-6 to TRBJ1-1; 8 nucleotides agree with TRBD1. Germline V gives CDR1 MNHNY, CDR2 SVGAGI (reference sequence). The CDR3 has 12 amino acids. J gave up 5 bases and V 5 bases, and 1 base lay outside the gene matches.

This clone counts as medium-sized. The chain has TRBV29-1 and TRBJ2-1; D is possibly TRBD2 (5 bases). The CDR3 is made up of 13 amino acids. Trimming removed 7 bases at V and 2 bases at J, with 12 bases between. CDR1 and CDR2 from the germline V gene are SQVTM and ANQGSEA. Here the CDR3 DNA reads TGCAGCGAATCGAGCGGTGCCTACAATGAGCAGTTCTTC. This sequence encodes CSESSGAYNEQFF.

The CDR3 reads CASSSPGPGRYGYTF. CDR3 coding DNA: TGTGCCAGCAGTTCGCCAGGGCCGGGTCGGTATGGCTACACCTTC. This sequence joins TRBV28 and TRBJ1-2, with D perhaps TRBD1 (5 bases). V was trimmed by 4 bases and J by 5 bases, leaving 17 bases between them. This CDR3 comprises 15 residues. Per germline, CDR1 MDHEN and CDR2 SYDVKM.

The CDR3 spells CATSRKGTVVADTQYF. The CDR3 DNA reads as TGTGCCACCAGCAGAAAGGGGACTGTAGTGGCAGATACGCAGTATTTT. V gene TRBV15 combines with J gene TRBJ2-3, with D tentatively TRBD2 (6 bases). The ends were cut back, 2 bases at V and 4 bases at J, with 16 bases in the middle. Germline-derived CDR1 and CDR2 are LNHNV and YYDKDF (reference sequence). The CDR3 has 16 residues.

CDR3 in DNA: TGTGCCAGCACCCCGGGACAGGCCGATTCCCCCCAGCATTTT. Translating it yields CASTPGQADSPQHF. This chain uses TRBV5-8 with TRBJ1-5; 8 bases map to TRBD1. The germline gives CDR1 SGHTS, CDR2 YDEGEE. The CDR3 extends over 14 amino acids. The V segment lost 6 bases and the J segment 10 bases; nucleotides outside the gene matches: 12.

As for this clone: A junction boundary mismatches the germline segment, possibly from a read error. The chain recombines TRBV28 with TRBJ2-2; the D gene is possibly TRBD2 (5 bases). Germline CDR1 reads MDHEN; CDR2 reads SYDVKM. The CDR3 sequence is 13 residues long. In DNA form, the CDR3 reads TGTGCCAGCAGCCCTACCATGCACCGGGGAGCTGTTTTT. Protein product: CASSPTMHRGAVF.

The genes are TRBV4-2 and TRBJ2-3; D is possibly TRBD2 (5 bases). Germline values: CDR1 LGHNA, CDR2 YNFKEQ. The CDR3 sequence is 16 residues long. Trimming stripped 1 base from V and 5 bases from J, with 16 bases between. DNA for the CDR3: TGTGCCAGCAGCCAAGCGTCTGCTAGCTTCAGAGATACGCAGTATTTT. Its translation is CASSQASASFRDTQYF.

The chain employs TRBV15 and TRBJ2-2, with no clear D. The length of the CDR3 is 12 residues. The V gene lost 0 bases and the J gene lost 6 bases, with 2 bases spanning the gap. Germline loops: CDR1 LNHNV, CDR2 YYDKDF (reference sequence). The CDR3 sequence: CATSRDSGELFF. The CDR3 DNA follows: TGTGCCACCAGCAGAGATTCCGGGGAGCTGTTTTTT. Full variable domain (outside the CDR3, taken from reference TRBV15 and TRBJ2-2): DAMVIQNPRYQVTQFGKPVTLSCSQTLNHNVMYWYQQKSSQAPKLLFHYYDKDFNNEADTPDNFQSRRPNTSFCFLDIRSPGLGDTAMYLCATSRDSGELFFGEGSRLTVL.

Remarks on this clone: Other DNA sequences in the same sample also yield this CDR3. The chain uses TRBV19 and TRBJ2-7; D is ambiguous. CDR3 length equals 15 residues. Germline lookup yields CDR1 LNHDA and CDR2 SQIVND (reference sequence). V was pared by 4 bases and J by 0 bases, with 13 bases between. The CDR3 spells CASSTSTVSSYEQYF. The CDR3 region has the DNA TGTGCCAGTAGTACCTCGACGGTGAGCTCCTACGAGCAGTACTTC. Using reference TRBV19 and TRBJ2-7 for the parts outside the CDR3, the full variable domain is DGGITQSPKYLFRKEGQNVTLSCEQNLNHDAMYWYRQDPGQGLRLIYYSQIVNDFQKGDIAEGYSVSREKKESFPLTVTSAQKNPTAFYLCASSTSTVSSYEQYFGPGTRLTVT.

The chain links TRBV5-4 to TRBJ1-5, with no clear D. Trimming took 2 bases from V and 4 from J, leaving 7 bases between them. Looked up from germline, CDR1 is SGHNT and CDR2 is YYREEE (reference sequence). The CDR3 sequence is 13 residues long. The CDR3 bases are TGTGCCAGCAGCTTTGATCCGAATCAGCCCCAGCATTTT. Translation gives CASSFDPNQPQHF. The full variable domain, with the rest looked up from reference TRBV5-4 and TRBJ1-5, is ETGVTQSPTHLIKTRGQQVTLRCSSQSGHNTVSWYQQALGQGPQFIFQYYREEENGRGNFPPRFSGLQFPNYSSELNVNALELDDSALYLCASSFDPNQPQHFGDGTRLSIL.

The rearrangement joins TRBV6-5 to TRBJ2-1; TRBD2 matches 8 bases. Germline CDR1 MNHEY, CDR2 SVGAGI. The CDR3 sequence is 13 residues long. Trimming at V came to 4 bases and at J to 8 bases, leaving 4 bases not matched to a gene. DNA of the CDR3: TGTGCCAGCAGTTTACCCGGGGGGGATGAGCAGTTCTTC. Amino acids: CASSLPGGDEQFF.

The chain recombines TRBV5-4 with TRBJ1-1; D possibly corresponds to TRBD1 (5 bases). CDR1 is SGHNT and CDR2 is YYREEE in the germline V gene (reference sequence). The CDR3 is 16 residues long. The germline V and J ends were trimmed by 0 bases and 2 bases, with 14 bases remaining between them. The CDR3 DNA sequence: TGTGCCAGCAGCTTGGCCATGGCTGGGGCCAACACTGAAGCTTTCTTT. This sequence encodes CASSLAMAGANTEAFF.

The V call is TRBV6-4, the J call TRBJ2-1; TRBD2 matches 7 bases. This CDR3 has 16 residues. In germline, CDR1 is MRHNA, CDR2 SNTAGT. After removal of 3 bases from V and 1 base from J, the junction contained 6 bases not matched to a gene. CDR3 region: CASSEYELASYNEQFF. The CDR3, as DNA: TGTGCCAGCAGTGAATACGAACTAGCGTCCTACAATGAGCAGTTCTTC.

In this sample, this clone turned up once. The rearrangement joins TRBV6-5 to TRBJ1-1; 9 bases are shared with TRBD1. Germline assignment: CDR1 MNHEY and CDR2 SVGAGI. This CDR3 has 13 amino acids. V lost 8 bases, J lost 8 bases, and 9 bases stayed unmatched. CDR3 DNA: TGTGCCAGCCAGGGGACAGGGATATCCGAAGCTTTCTTT. Translated, it gives CASQGTGISEAFF.

J is TRBJ1-1 and V is TRBV7-6, with D unclear. Germline CDR1 SGHVS, CDR2 FNYEAQ. The CDR3 runs 13 residues. V was cut by 5 bases and J by 2 bases, with 9 bases left in between. Written as DNA, the CDR3 is TGTGCCAGCAGCATCCAAGACAACACTGAAGCTTTCTTT. Encoded protein: CASSIQDNTEAFF.

The chain is built from TRBV11-2 and TRBJ2-7; D gene uncertain. Germline V gives CDR1 SGHAT, CDR2 FQNNGV. The V end was cut by 4 bases, the J end by 3 bases, with 10 bases between. The CDR3 spans 13 residues. The CDR3: CASSSTSVYEQYF. In DNA form, the CDR3 reads TGTGCCAGCAGCTCCACCTCCGTCTACGAGCAGTACTTC.

V and J are TRBV12-5 and TRBJ2-1, with 8 bases matching TRBD2. The trim removed 1 base at V and 8 bases at J, leaving 10 bases unmatched. There are 16 residues in the CDR3. CDR1 is LGHNT, CDR2 FRNRAP, per germline. CDR3 sequence reads: CASGLGSRGGYDEQFF. The CDR3, as DNA: TGTGCTAGTGGTTTGGGTTCGCGCGGGGGGTACGATGAGCAGTTCTTC.

The chain recombines TRBV28 with TRBJ2-7; D perhaps matches TRBD2 (5 bases). Germline V gene sequence: CDR1 MDHEN, CDR2 SYDVKM. The CDR3 has 13 amino acids. V shed 2 bases and J shed 5 bases, with 10 bases lying between them. DNA of the CDR3: TGTGCCAGCAGTTTAAATGAGGGTAACGAGCAGTACTTC. Its protein product is CASSLNEGNEQYF.